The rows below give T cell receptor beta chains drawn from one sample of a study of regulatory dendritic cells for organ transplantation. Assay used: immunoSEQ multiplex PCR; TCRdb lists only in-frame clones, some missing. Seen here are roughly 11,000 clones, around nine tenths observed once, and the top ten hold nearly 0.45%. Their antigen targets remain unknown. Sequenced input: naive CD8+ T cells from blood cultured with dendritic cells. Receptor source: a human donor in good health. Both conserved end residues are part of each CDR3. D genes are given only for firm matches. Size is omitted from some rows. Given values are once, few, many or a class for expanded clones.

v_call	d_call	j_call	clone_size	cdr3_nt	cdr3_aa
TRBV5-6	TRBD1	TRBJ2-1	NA	TGTGCCAGCAGCTTGGCCGGGACAGGGGGCTTTGGTGAGCAGTTCTTC	CASSLAGTGGFGEQFF
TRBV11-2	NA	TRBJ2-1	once	TGTGCCAGCAGCCTACAAAGCTCCTACAATGAGCAGTTCTTC	CASSLQSSYNEQFF
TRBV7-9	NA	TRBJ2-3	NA	TGTGCCAGCAGCTCCCGCCGGTTCCCAGATACGCAGTATTTT	CASSSRRFPDTQYF
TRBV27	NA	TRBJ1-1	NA	TGTGCCAGCATCCCCCGCGGCGCCCTCACTGAAGCTTTCTTT	CASIPRGALTEAFF
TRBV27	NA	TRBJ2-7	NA	TGTGCCAGCTCCTCGGGGTTCAGCTCCTACGAGCAGTACTTC	CASSSGFSSYEQYF
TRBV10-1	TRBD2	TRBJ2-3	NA	TGCGCCAGCAGTGAGGAGGCGGGAGGGCCTAGAGATACGCAGTATTTT	CASSEEAGGPRDTQYF
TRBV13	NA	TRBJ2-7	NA	TGTGCCAGCAGCTCCGGAGGCTACGAGCAGTACTTC	CASSSGGYEQYF
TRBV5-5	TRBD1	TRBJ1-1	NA	TGTGCCAGCAGCTTCCGCGGACAGGGGGTTGGAGCTTTCTTT	CASSFRGQGVGAFF
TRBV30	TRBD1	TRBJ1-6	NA	TGTGCCTGGAGTGTATCCGGACAGGGATCTTCACCCCTCCACTTT	CAWSVSGQGSSPLHF
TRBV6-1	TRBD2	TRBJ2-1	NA	TGTGCCAGCAGAAAAAAACTAGCGGAATACAATGAGCAGTTCTTC	CASRKKLAEYNEQFF
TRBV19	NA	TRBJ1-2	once	TGTGCCAGTAGTCTCCTTTTGCGGGGCGAGGGCTACACCTTC	CASSLLLRGEGYTF
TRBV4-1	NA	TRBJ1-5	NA	TGCGCCAGCAGCCAAGAGAGGGGTTGGAATCAGCCCCAGCATTTT	CASSQERGWNQPQHF
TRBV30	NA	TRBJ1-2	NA	TGTGCCCCATTACCAAACGGTTGGACGGTCTATGGCTACACCTTC	CAPLPNGWTVYGYTF
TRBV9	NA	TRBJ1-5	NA	TGTGCCAGCAGCGTTGGAAGCAATCAGCCCCAGCATTTT	CASSVGSNQPQHF
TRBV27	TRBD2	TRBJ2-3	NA	TGTGCCAGCACTCCGGGGGGGACAGATACGCAGTATTTT	CASTPGGTDTQYF
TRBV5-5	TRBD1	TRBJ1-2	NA	TGTGCCAGCAGCTTTAAACGACAGGGTGCGCAGGGCTACACCTTC	CASSFKRQGAQGYTF
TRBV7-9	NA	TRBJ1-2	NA	TGTGCCAGCAGCTTAGCGTGGGATGCCTATGGCTACACCTTC	CASSLAWDAYGYTF
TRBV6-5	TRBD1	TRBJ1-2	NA	TGTGCCAGCAGCCCCGGGACAGGGAGTTATGGCTACACCTTC	CASSPGTGSYGYTF
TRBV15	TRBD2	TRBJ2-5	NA	TGTGCCACCAGCCTAGCGGGAGGGCGGGAGACCCAGTACTTC	CATSLAGGRETQYF
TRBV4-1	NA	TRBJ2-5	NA	TGCGCCAGCAGCCATAGGGAGGGGGGAGAGACCCAGTACTTC	CASSHREGGETQYF
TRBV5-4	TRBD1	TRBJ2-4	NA	TGTGCCAGCAGCATGGGGACAGGAGGGGTGAGCATTCAGTACTTC	CASSMGTGGVSIQYF
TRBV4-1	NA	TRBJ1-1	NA	TGCGCCAGCAGCCATGACAGGAAGGGGAACACTGAAGCTTTCTTT	CASSHDRKGNTEAFF
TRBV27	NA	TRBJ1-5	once	TGTGCCAGCAGTGCGAGGGGACGTCGCAATCAGCCCCAGCATTTT	CASSARGRRNQPQHF
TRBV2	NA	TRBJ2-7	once	TGTGCCAGCAGTGAAAGGACAACCTCCTCCTACGAGCAGTACTTC	CASSERTTSSYEQYF
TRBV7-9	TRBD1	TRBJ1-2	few	TGTGCCAGCAGCGGACCCGGGACAGGGTTCGGCTACACCTTC	CASSGPGTGFGYTF
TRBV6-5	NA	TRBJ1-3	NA	TGTGCCAGCACCGCAGATCCCTCTGGAAACACCATATATTTT	CASTADPSGNTIYF
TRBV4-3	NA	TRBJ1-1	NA	TGCGCCAGCAGCCAAGAGGACGGGAACACTGAAGCTTTCTTT	CASSQEDGNTEAFF
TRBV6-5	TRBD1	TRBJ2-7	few	TGTGCCAGCAGTTACGGACAGGGGGCTTACGAGCAGTACTTC	CASSYGQGAYEQYF
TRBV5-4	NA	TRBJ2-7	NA	TGTGCCAGCAGCTTGGGTAGTCTCTACGAGCAGTACTTC	CASSLGSLYEQYF
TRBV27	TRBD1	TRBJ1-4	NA	TGTGCCAGCAGTCTGGACAGGGGGGGAGAAAAACTGTTTTTT	CASSLDRGGEKLFF
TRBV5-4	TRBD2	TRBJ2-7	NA	TGTGTCAGCAGCTGGGATGGCGGGAGCTCCTACGAGCAGTACTTC	CVSSWDGGSSYEQYF